The following is a TCR beta chain sequence with its context. Its cognate antigen is unknown. Data came from immunoSEQ multiplex PCR; TCRdb stores just in-frame clones and leaves some out. The profile shows tens of thousands of clones, 80% to 90% of them singletons. The CDR3 is made up of 14 amino acids. The V end lost 2 bases, the J end lost 1 base, and 8 bases lay between the germline ends. The V gene's germline CDR1 is KGHSH and CDR2 LQKENI. The data were obtained in a study of OX40 agonist ivuxolimab in advanced cancers. In the study overall: The treatment was a fully human IgG2 OX40 agonist, ivuxolimab. Findings of the study overall: Relative to CD4+, CD8+ T cells held more expanded clones on average.

The V and J genes are TRBV18 and TRBJ1-1; D ambiguous. This TCR was recovered from an adult with an advanced solid tumor such as melanoma, head and neck, liver or kidney cancer. Material: CD4+ or CD8+ T cells sorted from blood, obtained in a trial of the OX40 agonist ivuxolimab. The CDR3 coding sequence is TGTGCCAGCTCACCATCCGGCCGGAACACTGAAGCTTTCTTT. This translates into CASSPSGRNTEAFF.